This T cell receptor beta chain was documented in a study of control samples from healthy donors and cancer patients. TCRdb's copy holds only in-frame clones and misses some; the assay was immunoSEQ multiplex PCR. The sample has about 15,000 clones; over 80% are singletons. Sequenced sample: PBMCs. The TCR originated in a woman aged 70-85 years with colorectal cancer.

The CDR3 sequence: CASSNDREYNEQFF. The CDR3, as DNA: TGTGCCAGTAGTAATGACAGGGAATACAATGAGCAGTTCTTC. This chain uses TRBV19 with TRBJ2-1; 7 nucleotides match TRBD1. The CDR3 runs to 14 residues. CDR1 is LNHDA and CDR2 is SQIVND in the germline V gene (reference sequence). J lost 4 bases, V lost 4 bases, and 4 bases had no gene match.